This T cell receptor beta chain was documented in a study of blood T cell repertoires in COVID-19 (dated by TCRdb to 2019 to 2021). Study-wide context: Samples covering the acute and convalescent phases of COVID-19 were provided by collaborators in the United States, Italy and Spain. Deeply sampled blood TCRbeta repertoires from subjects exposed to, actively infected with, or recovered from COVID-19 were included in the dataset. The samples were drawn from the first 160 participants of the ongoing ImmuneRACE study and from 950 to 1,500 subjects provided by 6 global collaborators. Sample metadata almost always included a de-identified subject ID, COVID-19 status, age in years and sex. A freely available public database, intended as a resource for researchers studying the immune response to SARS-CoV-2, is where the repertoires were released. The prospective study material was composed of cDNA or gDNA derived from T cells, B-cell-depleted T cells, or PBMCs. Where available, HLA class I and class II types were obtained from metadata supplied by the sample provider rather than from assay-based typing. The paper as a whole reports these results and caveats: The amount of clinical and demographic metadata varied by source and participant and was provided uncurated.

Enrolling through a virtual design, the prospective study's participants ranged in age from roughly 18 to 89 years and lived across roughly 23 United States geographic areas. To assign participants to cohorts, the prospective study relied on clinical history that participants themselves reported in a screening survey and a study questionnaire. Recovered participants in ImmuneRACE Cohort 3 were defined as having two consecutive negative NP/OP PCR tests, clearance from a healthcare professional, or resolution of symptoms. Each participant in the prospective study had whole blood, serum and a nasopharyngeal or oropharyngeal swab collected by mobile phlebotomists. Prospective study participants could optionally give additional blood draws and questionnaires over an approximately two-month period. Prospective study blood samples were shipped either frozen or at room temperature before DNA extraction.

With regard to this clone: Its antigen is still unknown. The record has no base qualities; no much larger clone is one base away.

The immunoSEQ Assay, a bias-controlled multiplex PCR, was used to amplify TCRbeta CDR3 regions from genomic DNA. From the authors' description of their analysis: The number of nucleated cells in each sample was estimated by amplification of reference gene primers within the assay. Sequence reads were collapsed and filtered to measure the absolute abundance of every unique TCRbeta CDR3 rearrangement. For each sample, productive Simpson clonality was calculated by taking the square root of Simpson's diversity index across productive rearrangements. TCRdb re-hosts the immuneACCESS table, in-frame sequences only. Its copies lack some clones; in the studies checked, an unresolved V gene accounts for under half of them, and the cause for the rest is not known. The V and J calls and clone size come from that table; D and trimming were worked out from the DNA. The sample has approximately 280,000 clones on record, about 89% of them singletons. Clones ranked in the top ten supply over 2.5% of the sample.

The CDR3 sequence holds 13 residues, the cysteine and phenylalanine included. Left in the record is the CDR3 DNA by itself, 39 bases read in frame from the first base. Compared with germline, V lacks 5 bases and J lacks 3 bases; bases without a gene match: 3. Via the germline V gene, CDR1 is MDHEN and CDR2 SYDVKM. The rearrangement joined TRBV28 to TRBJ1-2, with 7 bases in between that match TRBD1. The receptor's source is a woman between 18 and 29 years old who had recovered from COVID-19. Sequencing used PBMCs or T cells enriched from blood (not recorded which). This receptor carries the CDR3 CASSKGQYYGYTF. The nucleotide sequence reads TGTGCCAGCAGTAAGGGACAGTACTATGGCTACACCTTC.